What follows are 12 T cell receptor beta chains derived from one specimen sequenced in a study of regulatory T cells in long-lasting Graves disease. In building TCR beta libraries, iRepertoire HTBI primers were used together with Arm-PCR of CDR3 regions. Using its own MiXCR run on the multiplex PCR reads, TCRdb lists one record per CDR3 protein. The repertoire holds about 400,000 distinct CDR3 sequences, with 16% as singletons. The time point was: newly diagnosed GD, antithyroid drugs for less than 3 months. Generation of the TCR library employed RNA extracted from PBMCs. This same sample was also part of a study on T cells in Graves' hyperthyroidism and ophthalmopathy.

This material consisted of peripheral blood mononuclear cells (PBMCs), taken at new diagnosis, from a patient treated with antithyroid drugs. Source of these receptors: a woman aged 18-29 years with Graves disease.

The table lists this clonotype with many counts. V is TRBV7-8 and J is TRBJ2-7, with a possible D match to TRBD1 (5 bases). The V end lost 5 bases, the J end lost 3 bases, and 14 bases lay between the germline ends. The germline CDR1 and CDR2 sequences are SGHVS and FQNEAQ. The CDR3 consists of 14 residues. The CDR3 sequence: CASSKRGRGYEQYF. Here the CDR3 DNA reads TGTGCCAGCAGCAAAAGGGGCCGCGGCTACGAGCAGTACTTC.

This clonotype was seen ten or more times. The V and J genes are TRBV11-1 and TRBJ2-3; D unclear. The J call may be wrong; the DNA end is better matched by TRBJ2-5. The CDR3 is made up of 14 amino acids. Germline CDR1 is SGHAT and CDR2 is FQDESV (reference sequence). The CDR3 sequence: CASSDRKVQRTQYF. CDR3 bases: TGTGCCAGCAGCGATCGAAAAGTTCAACGGACCCAGTACTTC.

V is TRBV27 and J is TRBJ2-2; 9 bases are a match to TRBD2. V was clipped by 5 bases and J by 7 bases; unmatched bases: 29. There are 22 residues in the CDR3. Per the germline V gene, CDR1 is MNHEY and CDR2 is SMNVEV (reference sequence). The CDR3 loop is CASSPLPPGSGGPTFLVGELFF. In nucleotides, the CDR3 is TGTGCCAGCAGTCCGCTTCCCCCGGGCAGCGGGGGGCCCACCTTTCTCGTCGGGGAGCTGTTTTTT.

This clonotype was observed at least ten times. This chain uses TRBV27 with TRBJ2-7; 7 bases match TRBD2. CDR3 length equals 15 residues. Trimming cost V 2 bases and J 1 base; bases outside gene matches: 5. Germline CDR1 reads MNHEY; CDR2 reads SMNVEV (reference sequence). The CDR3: CASSLTGGGSYEQYF. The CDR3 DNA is TGTGCCAGCAGTTTAACCGGCGGGGGTTCCTACGAGCAGTACTTC.

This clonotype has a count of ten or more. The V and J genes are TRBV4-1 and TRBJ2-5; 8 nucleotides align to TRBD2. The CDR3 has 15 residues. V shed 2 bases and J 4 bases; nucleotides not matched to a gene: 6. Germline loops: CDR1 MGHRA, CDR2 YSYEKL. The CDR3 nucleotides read TGCGCCAGCAGCCAAACGGGGGCGGGGGGAGAGACCCAGTACTTC. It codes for CASSQTGAGGETQYF.

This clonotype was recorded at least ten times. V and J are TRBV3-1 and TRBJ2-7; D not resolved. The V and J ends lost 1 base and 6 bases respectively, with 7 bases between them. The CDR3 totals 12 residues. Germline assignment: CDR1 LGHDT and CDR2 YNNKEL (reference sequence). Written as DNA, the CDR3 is TGTGCCAGCAGCCAAGTCCACCGCGAGCAGTACTTC. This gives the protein CASSQVHREQYF.

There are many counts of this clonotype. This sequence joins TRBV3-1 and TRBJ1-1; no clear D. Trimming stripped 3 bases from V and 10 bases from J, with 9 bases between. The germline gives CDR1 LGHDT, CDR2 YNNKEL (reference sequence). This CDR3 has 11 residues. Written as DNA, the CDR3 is TGTGCCAGCAGCCAGGGTTTAACAGCTTTCTTT. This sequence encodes CASSQGLTAFF.

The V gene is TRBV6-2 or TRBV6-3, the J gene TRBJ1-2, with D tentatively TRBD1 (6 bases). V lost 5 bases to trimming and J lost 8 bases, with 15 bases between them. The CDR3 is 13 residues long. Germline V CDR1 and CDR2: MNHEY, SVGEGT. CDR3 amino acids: CASSDRSFGGYTF. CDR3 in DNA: TGTGCCAGCAGTGACAGGTCGTTCGGCGGCTACACCTTC.

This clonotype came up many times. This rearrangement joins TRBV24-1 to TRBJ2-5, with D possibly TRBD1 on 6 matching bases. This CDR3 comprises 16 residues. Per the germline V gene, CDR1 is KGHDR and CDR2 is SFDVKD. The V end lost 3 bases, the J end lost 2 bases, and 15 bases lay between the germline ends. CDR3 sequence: CATSDSNRVRQETQYF. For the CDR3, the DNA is TGTGCCACCAGTGATAGTAACAGGGTTCGGCAAGAGACCCAGTACTTC.

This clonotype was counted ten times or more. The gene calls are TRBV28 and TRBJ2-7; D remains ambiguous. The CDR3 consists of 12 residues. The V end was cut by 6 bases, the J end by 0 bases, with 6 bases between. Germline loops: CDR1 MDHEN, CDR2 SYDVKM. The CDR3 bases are TGTGCCAGCAGGAAGAGCTCCTACGAGCAGTACTTC. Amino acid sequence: CASRKSSYEQYF. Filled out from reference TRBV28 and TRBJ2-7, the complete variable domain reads DVKVTQSSRYLVKRTGEKVFLECVQDMDHENMFWYRQDPGLGLRLIYFSYDVKMKEKGDIPEGYSVSREKKERFSLILESASTNQTSMYLCASRKSSYEQYFGPGTRLTVT.

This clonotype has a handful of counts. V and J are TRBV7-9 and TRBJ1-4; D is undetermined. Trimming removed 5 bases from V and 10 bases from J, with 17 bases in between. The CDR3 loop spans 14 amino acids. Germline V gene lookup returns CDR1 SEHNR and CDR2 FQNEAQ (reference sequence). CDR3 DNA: TGTGCCAGCAGCCCGGGCTCCGGGTACGCAAAACTGTTTTTT. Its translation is CASSPGSGYAKLFF.

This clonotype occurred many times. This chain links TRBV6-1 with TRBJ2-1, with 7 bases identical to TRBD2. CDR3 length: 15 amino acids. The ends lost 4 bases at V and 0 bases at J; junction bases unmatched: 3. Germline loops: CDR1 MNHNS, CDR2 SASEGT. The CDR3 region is CASSGPGGSYNEQFF. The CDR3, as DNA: TGTGCCAGCAGTGGTCCGGGGGGCTCCTACAATGAGCAGTTCTTC.